The present TCR beta chain was sequenced within a study of blood T cell repertoires in COVID-19. Germline V gives CDR1 MNHEY, CDR2 SMNVEV (reference sequence). V was pared by 5 bases and J by 4 bases, with 21 bases of the junction left unmatched. CDR3 length equals 19 residues. Here immunoSEQ multiplex PCR was the method, and the copy in TCRdb shows in-frame clones only, minus some. The data hold under 350,000 clones, with roughly 85% observed a single time. Sequencing used peripheral blood. The chain couples TRBV27 to TRBJ2-7; 9 positions match TRBD1. The sequence was collected from a human donor in a cohort sampled during active COVID-19. In DNA form, the CDR3 reads TGTGCCAGCAGTGCCCGTCGGGACAGGGAAAAGGGGCGACGGTACGAGCAGTACTTC. Protein sequence: CASSARRDREKGRRYEQYF.